The 21 T cell receptor beta chains presented below share a single source sample, sequenced in a study of T cell responses to AZD1222 COVID-19 vaccine (dated by TCRdb to the early 2020s). The protocol used for the library was the immunoSEQ multiplex PCR assay. TCRdb mirrors the immuneACCESS table, restricted to in-frame sequences. Some clones are absent from its copies; in checked studies, under half trace to an unresolved V gene, and the reason for the others is unknown. The sample records approximately 110,000 clones, more than 70% of which are singletons. The ten largest account for around 4% of the sample. The sample's time point label, in plain terms: about 28 days (+/-7) after the second vaccine dose. Sequencing used peripheral blood, obtained 28 days after the second AZD1222 dose. The receptors were gathered from an adult who received the AZD1222 COVID-19 vaccine.

The V and J genes are TRBV4-1 and TRBJ2-1; no clear D. This CDR3 spans 15 amino acids. Germline CDR1 and CDR2: MGHRA and YSYEKL. Trimming left V 2 bases short and J 3 bases short, with 11 bases between. CDR3 nucleotides: TGCGCCAGCAGCCAACAACCCCCCCTCTACAATGAGCAGTTCTTC. Its protein product is CASSQQPPLYNEQFF.

V gene TRBV12-5 combines with J gene TRBJ2-3; 7 nucleotides agree with TRBD1. The V gene end was trimmed by 1 base and the J gene end by 5 bases; junction bases not matched to a gene: 6. CDR3 length: 15 residues. Germline V lookup: CDR1 LGHNT, CDR2 FRNRAP. CDR3 loop: CASGLGQGVVDTQYF. CDR3 nucleotide sequence: TGTGCTAGTGGTTTGGGCCAGGGGGTGGTAGATACGCAGTATTTT.

This rearrangement joins TRBV30 to TRBJ2-2; tentative D call: TRBD1 (5 bases). With 1 base removed from V and 6 bases from J, the gap between germline ends came to 9 bases. CDR3 size: 13 residues. Germline V gives CDR1 GTSNPN, CDR2 SVGIG (reference sequence). The chain's CDR3 is CAWSGQIPGELFF. DNA for the CDR3: TGTGCCTGGAGTGGACAGATTCCCGGGGAGCTGTTTTTT.

The chain is built from TRBV5-1 and TRBJ1-2; TRBD1 agrees at 10 bases. Germline V gives CDR1 SGHRS, CDR2 YFSETQ. V dropped 2 bases and J dropped 4; count of bases not matched to a gene: 5. There are 15 residues in the CDR3. CDR3 amino acids: CASSFRDRGSYGYTF. The DNA for the CDR3 is TGCGCCAGCAGCTTCCGGGACAGGGGAAGCTATGGCTACACCTTC.

In nucleotides, the CDR3 is TGTGCCAGCAGCTTAGATCCGGGTTCAGAGCAGCCCCAGCATTTT. Residues: CASSLDPGSEQPQHF. The rearrangement links TRBV7-6 to TRBJ1-5, with D uncertain. Germline V gives CDR1 SGHVS, CDR2 FNYEAQ. The V end was cut by 1 base, the J end by 7 bases, with 14 bases between. The CDR3 covers 15 residues.

This clone was detected only once. The rearrangement uses TRBV24-1 and TRBJ2-3; 7 bases line up with TRBD1. Germline loops: CDR1 KGHDR, CDR2 SFDVKD. The length of the CDR3 is 15 residues. V dropped 4 bases and J dropped 1; count of bases not matched to a gene: 4. CDR3 sequence reads: CATSDLTGGTDTQYF. The CDR3 nucleotides are TGTGCCACCAGTGACCTAACAGGGGGCACAGATACGCAGTATTTT.

This clone has just one count. The chain combines TRBV19 with TRBJ1-2, with D tentatively TRBD1 (5 bases). The CDR3 totals 14 residues. The V and J ends lost 8 bases and 3 bases respectively, with 16 bases between them. Germline-derived CDR1 and CDR2 are LNHDA and SQIVND (reference sequence). The CDR3 region has the DNA TGTGCCAGTCGTCCGGACACCGGGCACTATGGCTACACCTTC. This encodes CASRPDTGHYGYTF.

V is TRBV6-5 and J is TRBJ2-7, with 10 bases that match TRBD1. J gave up 4 bases and V 5 bases, and 8 bases lay outside the gene matches. Per germline, CDR1 MNHEY and CDR2 SVGAGI. The CDR3 runs 15 residues. The DNA of the CDR3 is TGTGCCAGCAGTCTACGGACAGGGGGTACGTACGAGCAGTACTTC. As protein: CASSLRTGGTYEQYF.

J is TRBJ2-7 and V is TRBV5-1; no clear D. The CDR3 is made up of 14 amino acids. Germline V lookup: CDR1 SGHRS, CDR2 YFSETQ. Trimming stripped 0 bases from V and 2 bases from J, with 9 bases between. CDR3 nucleotides: TGCGCCAGCAGCTTGGCGCTAGGAGCCTACGAGCAGTACTTC. It translates to CASSLALGAYEQYF.

The CDR3 loop reads CASSPGTPNYEQYF. The CDR3 nucleotides read TGTGCCAGCAGCCCCGGGACTCCAAATTACGAGCAGTACTTC. The V and J genes are TRBV5-4 and TRBJ2-7; possible D gene TRBD2, 6 bases. Germline CDR1 is SGHNT and CDR2 is YYREEE (reference sequence). The CDR3 has 14 amino acids. Trimming removed 4 bases from V and 4 bases from J, with 15 bases in between.

This chain uses TRBV5-1 with TRBJ2-7, with TRBD2 as a possible D gene (5 bases). From germline, CDR1 is SGHRS and CDR2 YFSETQ. The CDR3 loop spans 14 amino acids. V dropped 1 base and J dropped 5 bases, with 13 bases sitting between them. CDR3 coding DNA: TGCGCCAGCAGCTTGTGGACGGGGTCAAACGAGCAGTACTTC. Protein: CASSLWTGSNEQYF.

The table lists this clone with a count of one. The chain is built from TRBV6-5 and TRBJ2-7, with 8 positions matching TRBD1. CDR1 is MNHEY, CDR2 SVGAGI, per germline. The CDR3 contains 14 residues. The ends lost 6 bases at V and 5 bases at J; junction bases unmatched: 9. The CDR3 DNA follows: TGTGCCAGCAGCCGTAGACAGGGGAACCACGAGCAGTACTTC. Translation gives CASSRRQGNHEQYF.

The CDR3 reads CASSAGELYGYTF. The CDR3 DNA is TGTGCCAGCAGTGCTGGGGAGCTCTATGGCTACACCTTC. The chain employs TRBV2 and TRBJ1-2, with D unclear. This CDR3 has 13 residues. The V and J ends lost 4 bases and 4 bases respectively, with 10 bases between them. The germline CDR1 and CDR2 sequences are SNHLY and FYNNEI. The entire variable domain, with the rest obtained from reference TRBV2 and TRBJ1-2, is as follows: EPEVTQTPSHQVTQMGQEVILRCVPISNHLYFYWYRQILGQKVEFLVSFYNNEISEKSEIFDDQFSVERPDGSNFTLKIRSTKLEDSAMYFCASSAGELYGYTFGSGTRLTVV.

The gene calls are TRBV29-1 and TRBJ1-4; D uncertain. The ends were cut back, 1 base at V and 8 bases at J, with 5 bases in the middle. Looked up from germline, CDR1 is SQVTM and CDR2 is ANQGSEA. The CDR3 length is 11 residues. The CDR3 nucleotides read TGCAGCGTTGAAGTAGACGAAAAACTGTTTTTT. Protein product: CSVEVDEKLFF.

The rearrangement uses TRBV7-9 and TRBJ2-3; a weak D match, TRBD1 (6 bases). In germline, CDR1 is SEHNR, CDR2 FQNEAQ (reference sequence). The CDR3 has 15 residues. Deletions cut 5 bases from V and 4 bases from J, with 16 bases between. CDR3 in amino acids: CASSVRSGVADTQYF. The CDR3 DNA is TGTGCCAGCAGCGTACGTTCAGGGGTTGCAGATACGCAGTATTTT.

The genes are TRBV13 and TRBJ1-1, with unresolved D. V lost 1 base, J lost 1 base, and 4 bases lay in between. The germline V gene encodes CDR1 PRHDT and CDR2 FYEKMQ (reference sequence). The CDR3 spans 13 residues. CDR3 sequence: CASSLEGNTEAFF. In DNA, the CDR3 is TGTGCCAGCAGCTTAGAAGGGAACACTGAAGCTTTCTTT.

The V and J genes are TRBV2 and TRBJ2-5; 7 positions match TRBD1. Germline V gives CDR1 SNHLY, CDR2 FYNNEI. The CDR3 spans 14 residues. Trimming took 5 bases from V and 0 from J; bases not matched to a gene: 3. The CDR3 nucleotides read TGTGCCAGCAGTCGGGACAGTTACCAAGAGACCCAGTACTTC. Translation gives CASSRDSYQETQYF.

Only a few counts were recorded for this clone. The J gene is TRBJ1-3, the V gene TRBV28, with a tentative D call TRBD1 (5 bases). The germline V and J ends were trimmed by 2 bases and 2 bases, with 13 bases remaining between them. Germline loops: CDR1 MDHEN, CDR2 SYDVKM. This CDR3 has 16 amino acids. This CDR3 is CASSLDSLITGNTIYF. DNA for the CDR3: TGTGCCAGCAGTTTAGACAGCTTAATTACTGGAAACACCATATATTTT.

The chain combines TRBV29-1 with TRBJ2-1, with 10 bases aligning to TRBD2. The ends lost 3 bases at V and 4 bases at J; junction bases unmatched: 9. The CDR3 extends over 16 amino acids. CDR1 and CDR2 from the germline V gene are SQVTM and ANQGSEA. The CDR3 is CSVDGSASGSYNEQFF. The CDR3 region has the DNA TGCAGCGTTGACGGGTCGGCTAGCGGGAGTTACAATGAGCAGTTCTTC.

The rearrangement uses TRBV27 and TRBJ2-2, with D tentatively TRBD1 (6 bases). Germline assignment: CDR1 MNHEY and CDR2 SMNVEV (reference sequence). This CDR3 has 13 amino acids. V gave up 8 bases and J gave up 6 bases, with 13 bases separating them. CDR3 sequence: CASDTGFPGELFF. The CDR3 DNA is TGTGCCAGCGATACAGGGTTCCCCGGGGAGCTGTTTTTT.

The gene calls are TRBV6-5 and TRBJ1-2; D is ambiguous. Germline CDR1 and CDR2: MNHEY and SVGAGI. The CDR3 runs to 14 residues. The V gene lost 4 bases and the J gene lost 5 bases, with 14 bases spanning the gap. The CDR3 loop is CASSSASATYGYTF. As DNA, the CDR3 is TGTGCCAGCAGTTCAGCGTCTGCAACGTATGGCTACACCTTC.